Listed below are T cell receptor beta chains from one sample, sequenced in a study of blood T cells in healthy people across ages. Via MiXCR, TCRdb re-called the 5' RACE reads, giving one row per CDR3 protein. The sample carries 850,000 to 1,300,000 distinct CDR3 sequences, more than 40% recorded once. Material: blood. These receptors were collected from a woman aged 55-75 years in good health. Each CDR3 is given without its conserved first and last residue.

v_call cdr3_aa
TRBV6-1 ASRGPARGPSGTKNIQY
TRBV20-1 SARDFGGTYNEQF
TRBV6-1 ASSDHTSGSSYSEQY
TRBV11-2 ASSLHNEQF
TRBV10-3 AHSVGGYEQY
TRBV3-1 ASSQFLAGSTDTQY
TRBV12-3/TRBV12-4 ASSFRRGLGRGLHTGELF
TRBV11-2 ASSLAAHTDTQY
TRBV20-1 SARDRGLNSNQPQH
TRBV3-1 ASSQAVGANVLT
TRBV27 ASSRSSVWWEQY
TRBV7-2 ASSQLAGGSGELF
TRBV6-2/TRBV6-3 ASSYEPGLANIQY
TRBV20-1 SARLADNSYEQY
TRBV12-3/TRBV12-4 ASSPSVYVQY
TRBV27 ASSLGRGEYYGYT
TRBV7-9 ASFNGASGSKATQY
TRBV14 ASSHPEGPAKNIQY
TRBV5-1 ASSLQETYEQY
TRBV3-1 ASSQTSDGLLGGYT
TRBV28 ASSLYRGPHEQY
TRBV20-1 SATQRFTDTQY
TRBV6-5 ASGRGNGNTEAF
TRBV9 ASSVEGWAYEQY
TRBV29-1 SVQTTNMNTEAF
TRBV3-1 ASRLSAGSSYEQY
TRBV5-1 ASSLTSLLGDEQF
TRBV5-1 ASSPGQGRGTDTQY
TRBV9 ASSVAEGRMYEQY
TRBV7-6 ASSLLSEPFYEQY
TRBV12-3/TRBV12-4 ASSSLGTEYGYT
TRBV5-6 ASSLGRGRQETQY
TRBV7-3 ASSLKGPEQF
TRBV4-1 ASSQQAVAGANVLT
TRBV7-2 ASSFGSGGTEAF
TRBV7-9 ASSHKGWETQY
TRBV3-1 ASSQTGGSGYT
TRBV9 ASSVVAGQETQY
TRBV6-1 ASIDNEGGSYEQY
TRBV15 ATSSGQGSHEQY